Presented here are 4 T cell receptor beta chains from one specimen sequenced in a study of response to subunit inactivated influenza vaccine. One entry per CDR3 protein results from TCRdb running MiXCR on the RT-PCR reads. The profile shows 500,000 to 550,000 distinct CDR3 sequences, roughly 7.9% of them singletons. The input for sequencing was PBMCs from blood, taken about 24 months after vaccination. These receptors were taken from a man between 50 and 75 years old who received an inactivated influenza vaccine.

The chain links TRBV6-1 to TRBJ1-4; 11 bases are a match to TRBD1. The CDR3 has 14 amino acids. Germline values: CDR1 MNHNS, CDR2 SASEGT. J gave up 8 bases and V 5 bases, and 4 bases lay outside the gene matches. CDR3 region: CASSRDRGTEKLFF. As DNA, the CDR3 is TGTGCCAGCAGTCGGGACAGGGGGACCGAAAAACTGTTTTTT.

In this sample, this clonotype turned up a few times. The chain has TRBV3-1 and TRBJ1-3; D remains ambiguous. Trimming pared 4 bases from V and 0 bases from J, leaving 16 bases between. CDR3 length: 17 residues. Germline V gives CDR1 LGHDT, CDR2 YNNKEL (reference sequence). The CDR3 DNA is TGTGCCAGCAGCCCTACAGAACGTCGGAGCTCTGGAAACACCATATATTTT. It codes for CASSPTERRSSGNTIYF.

This clonotype was counted ten times or more. The rearrangement joins TRBV12-3 or TRBV12-4 to TRBJ2-3; D is possibly TRBD2 (6 bases). The CDR3 spans 12 residues. V lost 6 bases, J lost 6 bases, and 10 bases lay in between. CDR3 region: CASRQLADTQYF. The CDR3 DNA reads TGTGCCAGCAGGCAACTAGCTGATACGCAGTATTTT.

This clonotype was detected only a few times. This sequence joins TRBV29-1 and TRBJ2-7; D is possibly TRBD2 (6 bases). The CDR3 runs 12 residues. Deletions cut 2 bases from V and 6 bases from J, with 11 bases between. Per germline, CDR1 SQVTM and CDR2 ANQGSEA. CDR3 loop: CSVEWLGGEQYF. The CDR3 region has the DNA TGCAGCGTTGAATGGCTCGGGGGCGAGCAGTACTTC.